The 28 T cell receptor beta chains below come from one sample, sequenced in a study of blood T cell repertoires in COVID-19. TCRdb keeps only in-frame clones here, not all; method: immunoSEQ multiplex PCR. Altogether 110,000 to 150,000 clones are present, more than 75% being singletons, with the ten largest covering roughly 4.2%. The sample taken for sequencing was peripheral blood. Every receptor here comes from a man in his fifties or sixties with acute or convalescent COVID-19.

Only a few counts were recorded for this clone. The chain couples TRBV10-3 to TRBJ1-5; D perhaps matches TRBD1 (6 bases). The V and J ends lost 11 bases and 4 bases respectively, with 18 bases between them. In germline, CDR1 is ENHRY, CDR2 SYGVKD. CDR3 length: 14 residues. The DNA for the CDR3 is TGTGCCTCGAGGGGGGGTCCACTAAATCAGCCCCAGCATTTT. Its protein is CASRGGPLNQPQHF.

The J gene is TRBJ1-5, the V gene TRBV2; TRBD1 matches 9 bases. The CDR3 extends over 15 amino acids. The V gene's germline CDR1 is SNHLY and CDR2 FYNNEI. Trimming at V came to 5 bases and at J to 1 base, leaving 3 bases not matched to a gene. The CDR3 sequence is CASSLGQGSNQPQHF. CDR3 coding DNA: TGTGCCAGCAGTCTGGGACAGGGAAGCAATCAGCCCCAGCATTTT.

The chain couples TRBV10-2 to TRBJ2-3; the D gene is possibly TRBD2 (6 bases). Germline loops: CDR1 WSHSY, CDR2 SAAADI. The CDR3 contains 16 residues. Trimming took 2 bases from V and 6 from J, leaving 18 bases between them. The CDR3 DNA reads TGCGCCAGCAGTGAGCAGCATAGCGGACTGAGGGATACGCAGTATTTT. It is translated as CASSEQHSGLRDTQYF.

There are a few counts of this clone. This chain uses TRBV19 with TRBJ2-1, with unresolved D. This CDR3 comprises 14 residues. Germline V gives CDR1 LNHDA, CDR2 SQIVND (reference sequence). Deletions cut 3 bases from V and 8 bases from J, with 14 bases between. CDR3 DNA: TGTGCCAGTAGTATCCTGTGGCAGTCGCATGAGCAGTTCTTC. The encoded protein is CASSILWQSHEQFF.

The rearrangement joins TRBV11-2 to TRBJ2-7; D may be TRBD1 (6 bases). The CDR3 has 15 amino acids. The V gene lost 1 base and the J gene lost 6 bases, with 16 bases spanning the gap. CDR1 and CDR2 (germline): SGHAT, FQNNGV. Here the CDR3 reads CASSLVLGASPEQYF. The DNA of the CDR3 is TGTGCCAGCAGCTTAGTGTTGGGGGCTAGCCCCGAGCAGTACTTC. Looking up the rest from reference TRBV11-2 and TRBJ2-7 gives the full variable domain: EAGVAQSPRYKIIEKRQSVAFWCNPISGHATLYWYQQILGQGPKLLIQFQNNGVVDDSQLPKDRFSAERLKGVDSTLKIQPAKLEDSAVYLCASSLVLGASPEQYFGPGTRLTVT.

The chain couples TRBV9 to TRBJ2-3, with D possibly being TRBD2 (6 bases). Trimming cost V 1 base and J 0 bases, with 9 bases left between them. The CDR3 loop spans 15 amino acids. Germline V lookup: CDR1 SGDLS, CDR2 YYNGEE. The CDR3 region has the DNA TGTGCCAGCAGCGTAACGGGAGCTAGCACAGATACGCAGTATTTT. As protein: CASSVTGASTDTQYF.

This clone has a handful of counts. This rearrangement joins TRBV18 to TRBJ2-1, with TRBD1 as a possible D gene (6 bases). Trimming pared 2 bases from V and 0 bases from J, leaving 17 bases between. This CDR3 spans 18 amino acids. From germline, CDR1 is KGHSH and CDR2 LQKENI. CDR3 bases: TGTGCCAGCTCACCAGAGTTCAGTTGGGACACCTCCTACAATGAGCAGTTCTTC. Translated: CASSPEFSWDTSYNEQFF.

The CDR3 protein is CSATHSRRETQYF. The CDR3 DNA reads TGCAGCGCCACTCACAGCCGAAGAGAGACCCAGTACTTC. This sequence joins TRBV29-1 and TRBJ2-5; D call uncertain. Germline-derived CDR1 and CDR2 are SQVTM and ANQGSEA. The CDR3 runs to 13 residues. The V end was cut by 7 bases, the J end by 4 bases, with 16 bases between. Full variable domain (missing parts from reference TRBV29-1 and TRBJ2-5): SAVISQKPSRDICQRGTSLTIQCQVDSQVTMMFWYRQQPGQSLTLIATANQGSEATYESGFVIDKFPISRPNLTFSTLTVSNMSPEDSSIYLCSATHSRRETQYFGPGTRLLVL.

J is TRBJ2-2 and V is TRBV5-1; 8 positions match TRBD2. V was pared by 2 bases and J by 4 bases, with 7 bases of the junction left unmatched. The CDR3 covers 16 residues. Per the germline V gene, CDR1 is SGHRS and CDR2 is YFSETQ. CDR3 residues: CASSFWAGGRTGELFF. Written as DNA, the CDR3 is TGCGCCAGCAGCTTTTGGGCGGGAGGACGCACCGGGGAGCTGTTTTTT.

This sequence joins TRBV3-1 (or the pseudogene TRBV3-2) and TRBJ1-2, with 7 bases aligning to TRBD1. CDR3 length: 15 amino acids. V shed 4 bases and J 7 bases; nucleotides not matched to a gene: 12. The germline V gene encodes CDR1 LGHDT and CDR2 YNNKEL (reference sequence). The CDR3 DNA follows: TGTGCCAGCAGCCTCCATATTAGAGGGGGCGTTGGCTACACCTTC. It specifies CASSLHIRGGVGYTF.

This chain uses TRBV23-1 with TRBJ2-2; 14 bases line up with TRBD2. TRBV23-1 is labeled an ORF, and its function is uncertain. This CDR3 is built from 17 residues. Germline trimming cut 4 bases from V and 5 bases from J; bases unmatched to any gene: 6. CDR3 DNA: TGCGCCAGCAGTCGCGGGACTAGCGGGAGAGGAACCGGGGAGCTGTTTTTT. Its translation: CASSRGTSGRGTGELFF.

This clone was seen a single time. The chain combines TRBV6-5 with TRBJ2-5; D is possibly TRBD2 (6 bases). Per the germline V gene, CDR1 is MNHEY and CDR2 is SVGAGI. V lost 9 bases and J 3 bases, leaving 11 bases between the germline ends. This CDR3 has 12 residues. The CDR3 here is CASARREETQYF. For the CDR3, the DNA is TGTGCCAGTGCGCGGAGGGAAGAGACCCAGTACTTC.

The chain joins TRBV11-2 to TRBJ2-5; D possibly corresponds to TRBD2 (5 bases). Germline V lookup: CDR1 SGHAT, CDR2 FQNNGV. This CDR3 contains 16 residues. V lost 5 bases and J lost 1, with 17 bases in between. The CDR3 DNA follows: TGTGCCAGCAGCCCGACCCGGCTAGCTGGCCAAGAGACCCAGTACTTC. It specifies CASSPTRLAGQETQYF.

This clone has a handful of counts. The rearrangement joins TRBV6-4 to TRBJ2-2, with 9 bases identical to TRBD2. The CDR3 runs 14 residues. Per the germline V gene, CDR1 is MRHNA and CDR2 is SNTAGT. The V gene end was trimmed by 6 bases and the J gene end by 7 bases; junction bases not matched to a gene: 6. CDR3 bases: TGTGCCAGCAGGGCGGGACTAGCCGTCGGGGAGCTGTTTTTT. Translated: CASRAGLAVGELFF.

This chain uses TRBV19 with TRBJ2-1, with 8 bases identical to TRBD2. The junction had 7 bases not matched to a gene; V was cut back by 3 bases and J by 9 bases. This CDR3 is built from 14 residues. Germline-derived CDR1 and CDR2 are LNHDA and SQIVND (reference sequence). The CDR3 region is CASSMGLAGSEQFF. The CDR3 nucleotides are TGTGCCAGTAGTATGGGGTTAGCGGGATCTGAGCAGTTCTTC.

The gene calls are TRBV7-3 and TRBJ2-1; 8 positions match TRBD1. V was clipped by 5 bases and J by 7 bases; unmatched bases: 13. The CDR3 contains 16 residues. Germline V lookup: CDR1 SGHTA, CDR2 FQGTGA. The CDR3 spells CASSATTGGLRNEQFF. CDR3 sequence (DNA): TGTGCCAGCAGCGCGACAACAGGGGGGTTGAGGAATGAGCAGTTCTTC.

This clone was found a few times. This chain links TRBV9 with TRBJ2-2, with a possible D match to TRBD1 (6 bases). This CDR3 spans 16 amino acids. V gave up 6 bases and J gave up 2 bases, with 17 bases separating them. Germline V gene sequence: CDR1 SGDLS, CDR2 YYNGEE. CDR3 DNA: TGTGCCAGCAACGCACCCGGGACAACTAACACCGGGGAGCTGTTTTTT. Amino acid sequence: CASNAPGTTNTGELFF. The full variable domain, with the rest looked up from reference TRBV9 and TRBJ2-2, is DSGVTQTPKHLITATGQRVTLRCSPRSGDLSVYWYQQSLDQGLQFLIQYYNGEERAKGNILERFSAQQFPDLHSELNLSSLELGDSALYFCASNAPGTTNTGELFFGEGSRLTVL.

The rearrangement links TRBV5-1 to TRBJ1-1, with 7 bases fitting TRBD1. The junction had 7 bases not matched to a gene; V was cut back by 4 bases and J by 1 base. The CDR3 covers 15 residues. CDR1 is SGHRS and CDR2 is YFSETQ in the germline V gene. CDR3 in DNA: TGCGCCAGCAGCGTTACGGGACAGAGGAACACTGAAGCTTTCTTT. This encodes CASSVTGQRNTEAFF.

This clone was observed once. The J gene is TRBJ2-2, the V gene TRBV10-1; D is possibly TRBD1 (5 bases). Germline V gives CDR1 WNHNN, CDR2 SYGVQD (reference sequence). The CDR3 length is 13 residues. Trimming removed 2 bases from V and 6 bases from J, with 7 bases in between. CDR3 protein: CASSERGPGELFF. CDR3 sequence (DNA): TGCGCCAGCAGTGAGAGGGGTCCCGGGGAGCTGTTTTTT.

J is TRBJ2-2 and V is TRBV30, with TRBD1 matching over 7 bases. Germline V gives CDR1 GTSNPN, CDR2 SVGIG (reference sequence). V was pared by 4 bases and J by 1 base, with 6 bases of the junction left unmatched. CDR3 length equals 15 residues. CDR3 region: CAWKKAGGNTGELFF. CDR3 DNA sequence: TGTGCCTGGAAAAAGGCAGGGGGGAACACCGGGGAGCTGTTTTTT.

The chain uses TRBV2 and TRBJ2-1, with D tentatively TRBD1 (6 bases). Trimming took off 5 bases at V and 4 bases at J, with 18 bases between the two ends. Germline-derived CDR1 and CDR2 are SNHLY and FYNNEI. CDR3 size: 16 residues. The CDR3 DNA reads TGTGCCAGCAGTTTTACAGGGTCGCCGGCGTACAATGAGCAGTTCTTC. This encodes CASSFTGSPAYNEQFF.

The CDR3 protein is CASSKGRRGGAGANVLTF. The CDR3 bases are TGTGCCAGCAGCAAAGGAAGGAGGGGGGGCGCTGGGGCCAACGTCCTGACTTTC. The rearrangement joins TRBV21-1 to TRBJ2-6; TRBD2 is the table's D call, not checked against the DNA. TRBV21-1 is classified as a pseudogene. The CDR3 is 18 amino acids.

This chain connects TRBV2 to TRBJ1-2; 12 bases map to TRBD1. The germline V gene has CDR1 SNHLY and CDR2 FYNNEI. Trimming took 2 bases from V and 8 from J; bases not matched to a gene: 6. The CDR3 is 15 residues long. The CDR3 nucleotides are TGTGCCAGCAGTGAATGGGGACAGGGGGCGGAAGGCTACACCTTC. Translating gives CASSEWGQGAEGYTF.

The rearrangement joins TRBV6-5 to TRBJ2-7; 7 bases are shared with TRBD2. The length of the CDR3 is 13 residues. CDR1 is MNHEY and CDR2 is SVGAGI in the germline V gene. V shed 9 bases and J 1 base; nucleotides not matched to a gene: 6. CDR3 nucleotides: TGTGCCAGTCTGGACGGGGGGTCCTACGAGCAGTACTTC. Encoded protein: CASLDGGSYEQYF.

The table lists this clone with a count of one. The chain links TRBV30 to TRBJ1-1; 7 positions agree with TRBD1. The CDR3 length is 14 residues. V dropped 2 bases and J dropped 4; count of bases not matched to a gene: 7. Germline V CDR1 and CDR2: GTSNPN, SVGIG (reference sequence). The CDR3 bases are TGTGCCTGGAGTCCGGGAGACAGGGCCACTGAAGCTTTCTTT. It translates to CAWSPGDRATEAFF.

The rearrangement uses TRBV24-1 and TRBJ2-3, with D tentatively TRBD1 (5 bases). Germline V CDR1 and CDR2: KGHDR, SFDVKD. The CDR3 loop spans 13 amino acids. V shed 5 bases and J shed 4 bases, with 9 bases lying between them. The CDR3 DNA is TGTGCCACCAGTGGCAGGGTGTCAGATACGCAGTATTTT. Its translation: CATSGRVSDTQYF.

This chain joins TRBV23-1 and TRBJ1-6; D remains ambiguous. TRBV23-1 qualifies as an ORF whose function is uncertain. This CDR3 has 13 residues. V was shortened by 0 bases and J by 11 bases, with 8 bases between the two germline ends. CDR3 nucleotide sequence: TGCGCCAGCAGTCAATCCGGCCGGGCACCCCTCCACTTT. It specifies CASSQSGRAPLHF.

The chain recombines TRBV18 with TRBJ1-4; the D gene is possibly TRBD1 (5 bases). The germline CDR1 and CDR2 sequences are KGHSH and LQKENI. Trimming took off 3 bases at V and 6 bases at J, with 14 bases between the two ends. The CDR3 extends over 15 amino acids. The CDR3 here is CASSPRQGADEKLFF. The CDR3 nucleotides read TGTGCCAGCTCACCTCGGCAAGGGGCGGATGAAAAACTGTTTTTT. The full variable domain, with the rest looked up from reference TRBV18 and TRBJ1-4, is NAGVMQNPRHLVRRRGQEARLRCSPMKGHSHVYWYRQLPEEGLKFMVYLQKENIIDESGMPKERFSAEFPKEGPSILRIQQVVRGDSAAYFCASSPRQGADEKLFFGSGTQLSVL.